This T cell receptor (beta chain) was identified in a study of cytomegalovirus exposure and HLA in healthy donors. It was with 60 Vbeta and 13 Jbeta primers that the PCR ran. Sequenced by immunoSEQ multiplex PCR; TCRdb stores in-frame clones only, minus some. The sample has more than 75,000 clones. The CDR3 has 13 amino acids. Germline CDR1 and CDR2: SGHTA and FQGNSA. With 4 bases removed from V and 8 bases from J, the gap between germline ends came to 12 bases. Specimen: PBMCs. V and J are TRBV7-2 and TRBJ1-5; D unclear. This receptor was taken from a man aged 45-60 years in good health and CMV-seropositive. CDR3 nucleotide sequence: TGTGCCAGCAGCTCCTTTGACGGGGAGCCCCAGCATTTT. Its translation: CASSSFDGEPQHF.